These 5 T cell receptor beta chains share one sample of origin, sequenced in a study of cytomegalovirus exposure and HLA in healthy donors. A multiplex PCR was run with 60 Vbeta primers and 13 Jbeta primers. Profiled with immunoSEQ multiplex PCR; TCRdb holds only in-frame clones, not every one. The sample carries a few hundred thousand clones, about 75% recorded once. The material sequenced was PBMCs. Source of these receptors: a man between 18 and 35 years old in good health and CMV-seronegative.

The chain uses TRBV28 and TRBJ2-7; 7 bases are a match to TRBD2. The CDR3 is made up of 14 amino acids. V was pared by 4 bases and J by 5 bases, with 8 bases of the junction left unmatched. From germline, CDR1 is MDHEN and CDR2 SYDVKM. This CDR3 is CASSYVRESNEQYF. The CDR3, as DNA: TGTGCCAGCAGTTATGTGCGGGAGTCCAACGAGCAGTACTTC.

V is TRBV9 and J is TRBJ2-3, with D possibly TRBD2 on 6 matching bases. CDR1 SGDLS and CDR2 YYNGEE come from the germline V gene. The V end lost 4 bases, the J end lost 2 bases, and 17 bases lay between the germline ends. The CDR3 is 16 residues long. This chain's CDR3 is CASSRNPTRNTDTQYF. DNA for the CDR3: TGTGCCAGCAGCCGAAACCCGACTAGAAACACAGATACGCAGTATTTT.

This chain links TRBV14 with TRBJ2-3, with 10 bases matching TRBD2. Trimming cost V 0 bases and J 4 bases; bases outside gene matches: 16. The CDR3 runs 20 residues. Germline CDR1 reads SGHDN; CDR2 reads FVKESK. CDR3 sequence (DNA): TGTGCCAGCAGCCAAGATTTCGGGGTAGCGGGAGGCGAAGAGGCAGATACGCAGTATTTT. This codes for CASSQDFGVAGGEEADTQYF.

The gene calls are TRBV30 and TRBJ2-7; 10 positions match TRBD1. The CDR3 is made up of 14 amino acids. Per the germline V gene, CDR1 is GTSNPN and CDR2 is SVGIG (reference sequence). V lost 4 bases to trimming and J lost 4 bases; unmatched junction nucleotides: 7. CDR3 in DNA: TGTGCCTGGATAAGGCGGGACAGGGGTTACGAGCAGTACTTC. It is translated as CAWIRRDRGYEQYF.

The V call is TRBV9, the J call TRBJ1-6; TRBD1 might be the D (5 bases). Germline V lookup: CDR1 SGDLS, CDR2 YYNGEE. This CDR3 contains 15 residues. V dropped 4 bases and J dropped 7 bases, with 15 bases sitting between them. The CDR3 spells CASSTDPDSNSPLHF. For the CDR3, the DNA is TGTGCCAGCAGCACCGATCCCGACAGCAATTCACCCCTCCACTTT.